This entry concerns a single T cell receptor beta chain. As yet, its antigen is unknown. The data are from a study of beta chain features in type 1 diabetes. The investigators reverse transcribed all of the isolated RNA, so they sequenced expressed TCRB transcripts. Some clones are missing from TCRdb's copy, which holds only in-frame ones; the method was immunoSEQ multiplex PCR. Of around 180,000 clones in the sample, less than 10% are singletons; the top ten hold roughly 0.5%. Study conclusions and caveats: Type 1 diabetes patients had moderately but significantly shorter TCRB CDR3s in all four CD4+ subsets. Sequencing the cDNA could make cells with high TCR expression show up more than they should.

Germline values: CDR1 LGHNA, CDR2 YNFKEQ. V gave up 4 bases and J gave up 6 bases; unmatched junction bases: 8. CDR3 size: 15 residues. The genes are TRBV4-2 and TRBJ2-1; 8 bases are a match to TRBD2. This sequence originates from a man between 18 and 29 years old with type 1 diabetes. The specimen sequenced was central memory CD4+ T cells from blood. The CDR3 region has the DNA TGTGCCAGCAGCCTAAGAGCGGGAGCGACCAATGAGCAGTTCTTC. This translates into CASSLRAGATNEQFF.